One T cell receptor (beta chain) is described in this entry. The antigen remains undetermined. The data belong to a study of graft-versus-host responses after intestinal transplantation. Study conclusions and caveats: High graft-versus-host to host-versus-graft clonal ratios were found in allografts of patients who had graft-donor T cell macrochimerism.

The V gene's germline CDR1 is SGHTA and CDR2 FQGTGA. Trimming removed 2 bases from V and 4 bases from J, with 12 bases in between. The CDR3 runs to 15 residues. Libraries were prepared by immunoSEQ multiplex PCR; TCRdb keeps only in-frame clonotypes and omits some of them. The sample carries roughly 29,000 clones, more than 85% recorded once. This clonotype was sampled from a human patient who received an intestinal transplant, so some T cells may come from the graft donor. V is TRBV7-3 and J is TRBJ2-1; the D is unclear. The sample consisted of PBMCs, taken 66 days after intestinal transplant. CDR3 coding DNA: TGTGCCAGCAGCTTATCGCCCCGCGGTTACAATGAGCAGTTCTTC. This sequence encodes CASSLSPRGYNEQFF.